These 30 T cell receptor beta chains share one sample of origin, sequenced in a study of T cell responses to AZD1222 COVID-19 vaccine. The assay was immunoSEQ multiplex PCR, and TCRdb's table has in-frame clones only and misses some. The sample has over 70,000 clones; about 88% are singletons. Source: peripheral blood, taken 28 days after the second AZD1222 dose. The receptors stem from an adult who received the AZD1222 COVID-19 vaccine.

The chain carries TRBV19 and TRBJ1-1, with 7 nucleotides matching TRBD1. V was pared by 6 bases and J by 7 bases, with 11 bases of the junction left unmatched. CDR1 LNHDA and CDR2 SQIVND come from the germline V gene (reference sequence). The CDR3 covers 14 residues. The CDR3 spells CASSVQGINFEAFF. For the CDR3, the DNA is TGTGCCAGTAGCGTACAGGGGATAAACTTTGAAGCTTTCTTT. Full variable domain (missing parts from reference TRBV19 and TRBJ1-1): DGGITQSPKYLFRKEGQNVTLSCEQNLNHDAMYWYRQDPGQGLRLIYYSQIVNDFQKGDIAEGYSVSREKKESFPLTVTSAQKNPTAFYLCASSVQGINFEAFFGQGTRLTVV.

The CDR3 coding sequence is TGTGCCACCAGCAGAGGGGAGGAAGCCTCCTATGGCTACACCTTC. This gives the protein CATSRGEEASYGYTF. The rearrangement uses TRBV15 and TRBJ1-2; no clear D. Germline CDR1 and CDR2: LNHNV and YYDKDF (reference sequence). Trimming took off 1 base at V and 4 bases at J, with 13 bases between the two ends. The CDR3 runs to 15 residues.

V and J are TRBV5-6 and TRBJ1-1; 7 bases match TRBD1. The CDR3 is made up of 12 amino acids. The trim removed 2 bases at V and 10 bases at J, leaving 5 bases unmatched. Germline V CDR1 and CDR2: SGHDT, YYEEEE. CDR3: CASSFSDRVAFF. The CDR3 DNA reads as TGTGCCAGCAGCTTCTCAGACAGGGTAGCTTTCTTT. The whole variable domain, remainder taken from reference TRBV5-6 and TRBJ1-1, is DAGVTQSPTHLIKTRGQQVTLRCSPKSGHDTVSWYQQALGQGPQFIFQYYEEEERQRGNFPDRFSGHQFPNYSSELNVNALLLGDSALYLCASSFSDRVAFFGQGTRLTVV.

V usage is TRBV9 and J usage is TRBJ2-3, with D uncertain. The germline V gene has CDR1 SGDLS and CDR2 YYNGEE. The CDR3 has 12 amino acids. Trimming took off 4 bases at V and 2 bases at J, with 5 bases between the two ends. This CDR3 is CASSLPTDTQYF. The DNA of the CDR3 is TGTGCCAGCAGCTTGCCCACAGATACGCAGTATTTT.

The rearrangement joins TRBV11-2 to TRBJ2-1, with D perhaps matching TRBD1 (5 bases). This CDR3 is built from 12 residues. The germline gives CDR1 SGHAT, CDR2 FQNNGV. Trimming took 1 base from V and 13 from J, leaving 11 bases between them. The CDR3 here is CASSLARVYQFF. CDR3 sequence (DNA): TGTGCCAGCAGCTTAGCCAGGGTCTATCAGTTCTTC.

This chain connects TRBV28 to TRBJ1-1; TRBD1 matches 8 bases. The germline gives CDR1 MDHEN, CDR2 SYDVKM. V trimming: 10 bases; J trimming: 5 bases; junction bases outside the gene matches: 6. The CDR3 extends over 12 amino acids. In nucleotides, the CDR3 is TGTGCCACCGCAGGGGGCCCGACTGAAGCTTTCTTT. As protein: CATAGGPTEAFF.

V usage is TRBV6-2 or TRBV6-3 and J usage is TRBJ2-2; 10 nucleotides agree with TRBD1. Trimming at V came to 6 bases and at J to 0 bases, leaving 13 bases not matched to a gene. Germline V lookup: CDR1 MNHEY, CDR2 SVGEGT. The CDR3 covers 19 residues. The DNA of the CDR3 is TGTGCCAGCAGCTCAAGTCCTGGGACAGGGGACCCGAACACCGGGGAGCTGTTTTTT. This codes for CASSSSPGTGDPNTGELFF.

V is TRBV5-4 and J is TRBJ2-7; D might be TRBD1 or TRBD2, each matching 5 bases. The CDR3 extends over 14 amino acids. Trimming took 4 bases from V and 0 from J, leaving 11 bases between them. Germline CDR1 reads SGHNT; CDR2 reads YYREEE (reference sequence). CDR3 in DNA: TGTGCCAGCAGCCCTGGGGACCACTCCTACGAGCAGTACGTC. Its protein is CASSPGDHSYEQYV.

The chain employs TRBV28 and TRBJ2-7; 7 nucleotides line up with TRBD1. Trimming took 7 bases from V and 6 from J; bases not matched to a gene: 6. The CDR3 covers 12 residues. Looked up from germline, CDR1 is MDHEN and CDR2 is SYDVKM. The CDR3 region is CASTRTGTEQYF. The CDR3 region has the DNA TGTGCCAGCACCCGGACAGGCACCGAGCAGTACTTC.

This clone was seen a few times. The chain has TRBV7-2 and TRBJ2-7; D perhaps matches TRBD2 (6 bases). Germline V CDR1 and CDR2: SGHTA, FQGNSA. Trimming pared 5 bases from V and 3 bases from J, leaving 11 bases between. This CDR3 spans 13 amino acids. The CDR3 nucleotides are TGTGCCAGCAGCCGGACTAAGTACTACGAGCAGTACTTC. Encoded protein: CASSRTKYYEQYF.

The gene calls are TRBV3-1 (or the pseudogene TRBV3-2) and TRBJ1-2; D is possibly TRBD1 (6 bases). The germline V gene has CDR1 LGHDT and CDR2 YNNKEL (reference sequence). Trimming left V 4 bases short and J 8 bases short, with 14 bases between. There are 13 residues in the CDR3. CDR3 in DNA: TGTGCCAGCAGCCCCCGATACAGGGACGGCTACACCTTC. Translating gives CASSPRYRDGYTF.

This chain connects TRBV20-1 to TRBJ1-1; D ambiguous. Trimming cost V 3 bases and J 10 bases, with 12 bases left between them. Germline CDR1 DFQATT, CDR2 SNEGSKA (reference sequence). The CDR3 consists of 11 residues. This CDR3 reads CSASPIGVAFF. The CDR3 nucleotides are TGCAGTGCTAGCCCCATCGGGGTAGCTTTCTTT.

V usage is TRBV30 and J usage is TRBJ2-3; weak D call: TRBD2 (5 bases). Germline-derived CDR1 and CDR2 are GTSNPN and SVGIG (reference sequence). V lost 3 bases and J lost 1, with 14 bases in between. The CDR3 spans 15 residues. The CDR3 nucleotides read TGTGCCTGGAGCCTGAGGTCCGGGGGCACAGATACGCAGTATTTT. Translated, it gives CAWSLRSGGTDTQYF.

The chain is built from TRBV19 and TRBJ2-2; tentatively, D is TRBD2 (6 bases). V was clipped by 4 bases and J by 2 bases, with 8 bases between them. Per germline, CDR1 LNHDA and CDR2 SQIVND (reference sequence). This CDR3 is 14 amino acids long. CDR3 residues: CASSTGVNTGELFF. The DNA for the CDR3 is TGTGCCAGTAGTACGGGGGTAAACACCGGGGAGCTGTTTTTT.

The chain joins TRBV12-3 or TRBV12-4 to TRBJ2-4; D is unresolved. V was cut by 5 bases and J by 0 bases, with 5 bases left in between. This CDR3 comprises 13 residues. The chain's CDR3 is CASSRTAKNIQYF. The CDR3 DNA sequence: TGTGCCAGCAGTCGGACAGCCAAAAACATTCAGTACTTC.

The chain's CDR3 is CASSYGRDLPYEQYF. DNA of the CDR3: TGCGCCAGCAGCTACGGCAGGGACCTTCCCTACGAGCAGTACTTC. V is TRBV5-1 and J is TRBJ2-7; possibly TRBD1 or TRBD2 for D (5 bases each). This CDR3 region has 15 residues. V shed 3 bases and J shed 2 bases, with 15 bases lying between them. Germline V gene lookup returns CDR1 SGHRS and CDR2 YFSETQ.

This chain connects TRBV28 to TRBJ1-5; TRBD1 is a possible D gene (6 bases). The CDR3 runs 20 residues. From germline, CDR1 is MDHEN and CDR2 SYDVKM. Trimming cost V 2 bases and J 6 bases, with 29 bases left between them. The CDR3 DNA reads as TGTGCCAGCAGTTTAGAGGTAGGGGGGGCAGGAACCAGATTTAGTCAGCCCCAGCATTTT. Translating gives CASSLEVGGAGTRFSQPQHF.

The CDR3 coding sequence is TGTGCCAGCAGCCCACGGGGGAACACCGGGGAGCTGTTTTTT. The encoded protein is CASSPRGNTGELFF. V is TRBV14 and J is TRBJ2-2; a possible D gene is TRBD2 (5 bases). The V end lost 4 bases, the J end lost 1 base, and 7 bases lay between the germline ends. The V gene's germline CDR1 is SGHDN and CDR2 FVKESK. The CDR3 length is 14 residues.

V gene TRBV27 combines with J gene TRBJ1-1; D may be TRBD1 (6 bases). This CDR3 has 14 amino acids. CDR1 MNHEY and CDR2 SMNVEV come from the germline V gene (reference sequence). With 2 bases removed from V and 1 base from J, the gap between germline ends came to 8 bases. The CDR3 protein is CASSLRGGNTEAFF. The CDR3 DNA follows: TGTGCCAGCAGTTTAAGGGGGGGGAACACTGAAGCTTTCTTT.

This chain joins TRBV14 and TRBJ2-7; 8 bases line up with TRBD1. The V gene's germline CDR1 is SGHDN and CDR2 FVKESK. With V trimmed by 4 bases and J by 5 bases, 10 bases remained unmatched. The CDR3 runs 15 residues. The CDR3 protein is CASSPLAGGKNEQYV. The CDR3 DNA is TGTGCCAGCAGCCCCCTGGCAGGGGGCAAAAACGAGCAGTACGTC.

The CDR3 coding sequence is TGCGCCAGCAGCCGCGACATGGGTTACGAGCAGTACTTC. This translates into CASSRDMGYEQYF. The genes are TRBV4-3 and TRBJ2-7; D remains unclear. The CDR3 has 13 residues. V lost 4 bases and J 4 bases, leaving 11 bases between the germline ends. The germline gives CDR1 LGHNA, CDR2 YSLEER.

The chain uses TRBV27 and TRBJ2-5; 11 nucleotides agree with TRBD2. Per germline, CDR1 MNHEY and CDR2 SMNVEV (reference sequence). V was clipped by 5 bases and J by 5 bases; unmatched bases: 4. CDR3 size: 14 residues. Written as DNA, the CDR3 is TGTGCCAGCAGTCTGCTAGCGGGGGGTGAGACCCAGTACTTC. Protein sequence: CASSLLAGGETQYF.

The chain recombines TRBV2 with TRBJ1-2, with D maybe TRBD1 (5 bases). V lost 3 bases to trimming and J lost 8 bases, with 10 bases between them. From germline, CDR1 is SNHLY and CDR2 FYNNEI. The CDR3 is made up of 12 amino acids. CDR3 region: CASSDKGFGYTF. CDR3 DNA sequence: TGTGCCAGCAGTGACAAGGGGTTCGGCTACACCTTC.

CDR3 sequence reads: CASSQGGATGELFF. CDR3 nucleotides: TGTGCCAGTAGTCAAGGCGGTGCCACCGGGGAGCTGTTTTTT. The J gene is TRBJ2-2, the V gene TRBV19; D uncertain. Looked up from germline, CDR1 is LNHDA and CDR2 is SQIVND (reference sequence). The CDR3 totals 14 residues. The V and J ends lost 5 bases and 4 bases respectively, with 11 bases between them.

This sequence joins TRBV5-5 and TRBJ2-3; D may be TRBD1 (6 bases). Trimming stripped 4 bases from V and 0 bases from J, with 21 bases between. The CDR3 contains 18 residues. Germline V gene data show CDR1 as SGHKS and CDR2 as YYEKEE (reference sequence). The chain's CDR3 is CASSMGAGAGQSTDTQYF. The CDR3 DNA sequence: TGTGCCAGCAGCATGGGGGCAGGGGCCGGGCAGAGCACAGATACGCAGTATTTT.

The chain carries TRBV30 and TRBJ1-2; a weak D match, TRBD1 (6 bases). Trimming took off 3 bases at V and 7 bases at J, with 21 bases between the two ends. The CDR3 covers 15 residues. Germline V gene sequence: CDR1 GTSNPN, CDR2 SVGIG (reference sequence). The CDR3: CAWRVRAGAQGGYTF. In nucleotides, the CDR3 is TGTGCCTGGAGGGTTCGTGCAGGGGCGCAGGGTGGCTACACCTTC.

The rearrangement joins TRBV9 to TRBJ1-4; 9 bases align to TRBD1. From germline, CDR1 is SGDLS and CDR2 YYNGEE. Losses at the gene ends were 4 bases for V and 4 bases for J; bases not matched to a gene: 11. This CDR3 has 17 amino acids. The CDR3 is CASSTGTGFANNEKLFF. For the CDR3, the DNA is TGTGCCAGCAGCACCGGGACAGGGTTCGCCAATAATGAAAAACTGTTTTTT.

The chain employs TRBV6-2 or TRBV6-3 and TRBJ2-7; D call uncertain. CDR3 length equals 13 residues. Germline V gene lookup returns CDR1 MNHEY and CDR2 SVGEGT. Trimming stripped 4 bases from V and 3 bases from J, with 10 bases between. The chain's CDR3 is CASSLRADYEQYF. DNA for the CDR3: TGTGCCAGCAGTTTAAGAGCAGACTACGAGCAGTACTTC.

The chain employs TRBV13 and TRBJ2-5, with D tentatively TRBD1 or TRBD2 (7 bases each). V was clipped by 1 base and J by 2 bases, with 11 bases between them. The CDR3 length is 15 residues. Germline CDR1 reads PRHDT; CDR2 reads FYEKMQ (reference sequence). This chain's CDR3 is CASSLAGGVQETQYF. CDR3 coding DNA: TGTGCCAGCAGCTTAGCAGGGGGGGTTCAAGAGACCCAGTACTTC.

DNA for the CDR3: TGTGCCAGCTCACCACTTGGGGGACAGGGTCCCGAGCAGTACGTC. Its protein is CASSPLGGQGPEQYV. The rearrangement links TRBV18 to TRBJ2-7, with 9 bases lining up with TRBD1. This CDR3 region has 15 residues. V shed 1 base and J 6 bases; nucleotides not matched to a gene: 7. The germline CDR1 and CDR2 sequences are KGHSH and LQKENI.